Listed here are 3 T cell receptor beta chains from one sample, sequenced in a study of blood T cell repertoires in COVID-19. TCRdb keeps only in-frame clones here, not all; method: immunoSEQ multiplex PCR. The data hold about 64,000 clones, with about 86% observed a single time. Specimen: peripheral blood. These receptors came from a man between 35 and 55 years old with acute or convalescent COVID-19.

This chain uses TRBV20-1 with TRBJ1-2; 8 positions match TRBD1. CDR3 length: 14 residues. Trimming at V came to 3 bases and at J to 6 bases, leaving 9 bases not matched to a gene. Germline values: CDR1 DFQATT, CDR2 SNEGSKA (reference sequence). CDR3 bases: TGCAGTGCTAGTGGGCGGACAGGGCTTGATGGCTACACCTTC. Its translation is CSASGRTGLDGYTF.

The chain joins TRBV30 to TRBJ1-4, with TRBD1 as a possible D gene (5 bases). The CDR3 consists of 15 residues. The germline V gene encodes CDR1 GTSNPN and CDR2 SVGIG (reference sequence). V lost 3 bases and J lost 4, with 15 bases in between. The CDR3 sequence is CAWSLFSGNNEKLFF. In DNA form, the CDR3 reads TGTGCCTGGAGCCTCTTCTCAGGGAATAATGAAAAACTGTTTTTT.

The V and J genes are TRBV19 and TRBJ1-2; D unresolved. V lost 4 bases, J lost 4 bases, and 7 bases lay in between. The V gene's germline CDR1 is LNHDA and CDR2 SQIVND (reference sequence). The CDR3 is 12 residues long. DNA of the CDR3: TGTGCCAGTAGTAAGACAATCTATGGCTACACCTTC. This gives the protein CASSKTIYGYTF. Full variable domain (outside the CDR3, taken from reference TRBV19 and TRBJ1-2): DGGITQSPKYLFRKEGQNVTLSCEQNLNHDAMYWYRQDPGQGLRLIYYSQIVNDFQKGDIAEGYSVSREKKESFPLTVTSAQKNPTAFYLCASSKTIYGYTFGSGTRLTVV.